Following are 21 T cell receptor beta chains from one sample sequenced in a study of cytomegalovirus exposure and HLA in healthy donors. PCR amplification relied on 60 Vbeta primers (plus 13 Jbeta primers). Sequencing was performed with immunoSEQ multiplex PCR; in TCRdb, only in-frame clones are kept and a portion is missing. The sample gives about 160,000 clones, more than 70% of which show up once; over 4.5% is in the top ten. The specimen sequenced was PBMCs. The source of these receptors is a male donor in good health and CMV-seronegative.

This rearrangement joins TRBV5-5 to TRBJ1-6; TRBD1 is a possible D gene (5 bases). The V end lost 5 bases, the J end lost 7 bases, and 16 bases lay between the germline ends. There are 15 residues in the CDR3. Per the germline V gene, CDR1 is SGHKS and CDR2 is YYEKEE (reference sequence). CDR3 in DNA: TGTGCCAGCAGAGACGTGGGCGGGGGAAATTCACCCCTCCACTTT. Its protein is CASRDVGGGNSPLHF.

This clone was seen only once. The rearrangement joins TRBV7-2 to TRBJ1-3; tentative D call: TRBD1 (6 bases). V was trimmed by 5 bases and J by 0 bases, leaving 8 bases between them. The germline CDR1 and CDR2 sequences are SGHTA and FQGNSA. CDR3 length: 14 amino acids. CDR3: CASSAGVSGNTIYF. The CDR3 DNA follows: TGTGCCAGCAGCGCAGGGGTCTCTGGAAACACCATATATTTT. The entire variable domain, with the rest obtained from reference TRBV7-2 and TRBJ1-3, is as follows: GAGVSQSPSNKVTEKGKDVELRCDPISGHTALYWYRQSLGQGLEFLIYFQGNSAPDKSGLPSDRFSAERTGGSVSTLTIQRTQQEDSAVYLCASSAGVSGNTIYFGEGSWLTVV.

The CDR3 region is CASSGTSGETQYF. The CDR3 coding sequence is TGTGCCAGCAGCGGGACTAGCGGGGAGACCCAGTACTTC. The chain joins TRBV6-6 to TRBJ2-5; TRBD2 agrees at 12 bases. CDR1 is MNHNY and CDR2 is SVGAGI in the germline V gene (reference sequence). This CDR3 is 13 amino acids long. Trimming cost V 6 bases and J 5 bases; bases outside gene matches: 1.

The J gene is TRBJ2-2, the V gene TRBV7-2; no reliable D call. Germline values: CDR1 SGHTA, CDR2 FQGNSA. V gave up 9 bases and J gave up 8 bases, with 16 bases separating them. The CDR3 has 13 residues. CDR3 residues: CASGSPLSGELFF. The CDR3 DNA is TGTGCCAGTGGTAGTCCGCTTTCGGGGGAGCTGTTTTTT.

This chain uses TRBV13 with TRBJ2-7; TRBD1 aligns across 10 bases. V shed 0 bases and J 2 bases; nucleotides not matched to a gene: 19. The CDR3 runs 21 residues. Germline V CDR1 and CDR2: PRHDT, FYEKMQ (reference sequence). The CDR3 sequence is CASSLGIYLTGQGGTTYEQYF. CDR3 in DNA: TGTGCCAGCAGCTTAGGCATTTACCTAACTGGACAGGGGGGGACAACCTACGAGCAGTACTTC. Looking up the rest from reference TRBV13 and TRBJ2-7 gives the full variable domain: AAGVIQSPRHLIKEKRETATLKCYPIPRHDTVYWYQQGPGQDPQFLISFYEKMQSDKGSIPDRFSAQQFSDYHSELNMSSLELGDSALYFCASSLGIYLTGQGGTTYEQYFGPGTRLTVT.

The chain recombines TRBV5-1 with TRBJ1-1; 8 nucleotides agree with TRBD1. The V gene end was trimmed by 0 bases and the J gene end by 5 bases; junction bases not matched to a gene: 12. The CDR3 extends over 17 amino acids. Germline V lookup: CDR1 SGHRS, CDR2 YFSETQ. The DNA of the CDR3 is TGCGCCAGCAGCTTGGTGCCAGGGGGCTTGGAAGTTACTGAAGCTTTCTTT. Translating gives CASSLVPGGLEVTEAFF.

This clone was observed a handful of times. V gene TRBV27 combines with J gene TRBJ2-7, with D unresolved. The CDR3 runs 14 residues. The ends were cut back, 0 bases at V and 3 bases at J, with 9 bases in the middle. Germline lookup yields CDR1 MNHEY and CDR2 SMNVEV (reference sequence). This chain's CDR3 is CASSLSLRFYEQYF. CDR3 in DNA: TGTGCCAGCAGTTTATCTCTGAGGTTCTACGAGCAGTACTTC.

The gene calls are TRBV2 and TRBJ2-2; D gene uncertain. Germline assignment: CDR1 SNHLY and CDR2 FYNNEI. The CDR3 totals 14 residues. Trimming shortened V by 7 bases and J by 0 bases, and 9 bases separated the two germline ends. The CDR3 DNA reads TGTGCCAGCAAGCGAACAACGAACACCGGGGAGCTGTTTTTT. It encodes CASKRTTNTGELFF.

The V call is TRBV7-6, the J call TRBJ1-3, with D possibly being TRBD1 (6 bases). The CDR3 is 15 residues long. V lost 5 bases to trimming and J lost 2 bases, with 13 bases between them. Germline-derived CDR1 and CDR2 are SGHVS and FNYEAQ. As DNA, the CDR3 is TGTGCCAGCAGCCCCAGGACAGTTGCTGGAAACACCATATATTTT. Residues: CASSPRTVAGNTIYF.

The chain recombines TRBV28 with TRBJ2-7; D gene unclear. The germline CDR1 and CDR2 sequences are MDHEN and SYDVKM. Trimming shortened V by 3 bases and J by 0 bases, and 9 bases separated the two germline ends. The CDR3 has 14 amino acids. The CDR3 sequence is CASSLGTSSYEQYF. Here the CDR3 DNA reads TGTGCCAGCAGTTTGGGCACAAGCTCCTACGAGCAGTACTTC.

This clone was recorded a few times. The gene calls are TRBV6-5 and TRBJ1-6; 10 bases line up with TRBD1. This CDR3 has 16 amino acids. Germline-derived CDR1 and CDR2 are MNHEY and SVGAGI. J lost 10 bases, V lost 0 bases, and 6 bases had no gene match. The CDR3 is CASSYSMTGGKSPLHF. The CDR3 DNA reads as TGTGCCAGCAGTTACTCCATGACAGGGGGCAAATCACCCCTCCACTTT.

The chain employs TRBV28 and TRBJ1-1; D is unclear. Trimming cost V 6 bases and J 0 bases, with 8 bases left between them. Germline-derived CDR1 and CDR2 are MDHEN and SYDVKM. This CDR3 has 13 residues. CDR3 sequence (DNA): TGTGCCAGCAGAACAGAATTGAACACTGAAGCTTTCTTT. As protein: CASRTELNTEAFF.

The chain couples TRBV29-1 to TRBJ2-1, with TRBD2 identical over 11 bases. V shed 4 bases and J 8 bases; nucleotides not matched to a gene: 7. Germline V CDR1 and CDR2: SQVTM, ANQGSEA. This CDR3 region has 14 residues. CDR3 protein: CSVGSSGGGDEQFF. CDR3 nucleotide sequence: TGCAGCGTTGGGAGTAGCGGGGGGGGTGATGAGCAGTTCTTC.

The rearrangement joins TRBV7-2 to TRBJ1-5; possibly TRBD1 for D (5 bases). V was pared by 3 bases and J by 5 bases, with 17 bases between. The CDR3 sequence is 16 residues long. CDR1 is SGHTA and CDR2 is FQGNSA in the germline V gene. The CDR3 nucleotides are TGTGCCAGCAGCTTCGGGGCGCGGGGTAGTGATCAGCCCCAGCATTTT. Its protein product is CASSFGARGSDQPQHF.

J is TRBJ2-2 and V is TRBV6-1; no reliable D call. Germline values: CDR1 MNHNS, CDR2 SASEGT. The CDR3 has 13 amino acids. V dropped 7 bases and J dropped 8 bases, with 14 bases sitting between them. For the CDR3, the DNA is TGTGCCAGCAAAGTGCTATCCCAAGGGGAGCTGTTTTTT. Residues: CASKVLSQGELFF.

The chain joins TRBV11-2 to TRBJ2-7; weak D call: TRBD2 (6 bases). The V gene lost 6 bases and the J gene lost 2 bases, with 11 bases spanning the gap. This CDR3 comprises 13 residues. Germline V lookup: CDR1 SGHAT, CDR2 FQNNGV. CDR3 coding DNA: TGTGCCAGCAGGGGGGGAGGTCCCTACGAGCAGTACTTC. Encoded protein: CASRGGGPYEQYF.

This chain joins TRBV19 and TRBJ2-1; D might be TRBD2 (6 bases). Germline CDR1 is LNHDA and CDR2 is SQIVND (reference sequence). V lost 6 bases and J 0 bases, leaving 12 bases between the germline ends. This CDR3 region has 15 residues. The CDR3 DNA reads as TGTGCCAGTAGATCCGGGACTCCCTCCTACAATGAGCAGTTCTTC. This gives the protein CASRSGTPSYNEQFF.

The chain carries TRBV28 and TRBJ1-5; TRBD1 might be the D (5 bases). Germline V gene lookup returns CDR1 MDHEN and CDR2 SYDVKM. The CDR3 has 16 amino acids. The V end was cut by 5 bases, the J end by 1 base, with 15 bases between. CDR3 amino acids: CASSPSQGGSNQPQHF. The CDR3 coding sequence is TGTGCCAGCAGTCCCTCGCAGGGTGGCAGCAATCAGCCCCAGCATTTT.

This clone has just a few counts. This sequence joins TRBV28 and TRBJ2-7; D is perhaps TRBD1 (6 bases). The germline CDR1 and CDR2 sequences are MDHEN and SYDVKM. The CDR3 is 12 residues long. V was pared by 6 bases and J by 4 bases, with 10 bases between. The CDR3 DNA is TGTGCCAGCAGCACAGGGAGATACGAGCAGTACTTC. It is translated as CASSTGRYEQYF.

The genes are TRBV6-5 and TRBJ1-2; TRBD1 aligns across 8 bases. The germline gives CDR1 MNHEY, CDR2 SVGAGI. The CDR3 is made up of 13 amino acids. Unmatched junction bases numbered 6, after V lost 5 bases and J lost 7 bases. Here the CDR3 DNA reads TGTGCCAGCAGTCCTTCAGGGGGCATTGGCTACACCTTC. Amino acids: CASSPSGGIGYTF.

The chain is built from TRBV19 and TRBJ1-5, with 8 bases that match TRBD1. Trimming removed 6 bases from V and 7 bases from J; junction bases left unmatched: 5. The germline gives CDR1 LNHDA, CDR2 SQIVND (reference sequence). The CDR3 covers 13 residues. CDR3 nucleotides: TGTGCCAGTAGAAGGGACAGGTGGCAGCCCCAGCATTTT. Protein product: CASRRDRWQPQHF.